This TCR beta chain was profiled in a study of T cells in Graves' hyperthyroidism and ophthalmopathy. Broader study findings: The blood repertoire included most of the expanded thyroid clonotypes above 0.001.

Germline lookup yields CDR1 LNHDA and CDR2 SQIVND (reference sequence). The CDR3 contains 12 residues. V lost 5 bases and J 3 bases, leaving 8 bases between the germline ends. Amplification of TCR beta CDR3 regions was performed using RNA transcripts as template. The HTBI primer set served for first-round RT-PCR of the TCR CDR3. MiXCR, run by TCRdb on the multiplex PCR reads, gives a single entry per CDR3 protein. The table records approximately 610,000 distinct CDR3 sequences, over 12% of them present only once. A word on this clonotype: Its specificity is unknown.

The sequenced sample was blood. The V gene is TRBV19, the J gene TRBJ2-7, with D unclear. The receptor was isolated from a middle-aged woman with Graves' ophthalmopathy. CDR3 in DNA: TGTGCCAGTAGTGGAAGGAACTACGAGCAGTACTTC. This encodes CASSGRNYEQYF.